The source of this T cell receptor beta chain is a study of cytomegalovirus exposure and HLA in healthy donors. Notes on this clone: Its antigen is unknown.

PCR primers comprised 60 Vbeta and 13 Jbeta primers. TCRdb keeps only in-frame clones here, not all; method: immunoSEQ multiplex PCR. The sample shows around 150,000 clones, roughly four fifths of them seen only once. Per the germline V gene, CDR1 is LGHNA and CDR2 is YSLEER. Losses at the gene ends were 4 bases for V and 5 bases for J; bases not matched to a gene: 13. The CDR3 totals 17 residues. Study observations and caveats: Most of the CMV-associated TCR beta chains (in a later analysis) appeared to be HLA-restricted.

The chain has TRBV4-3 and TRBJ2-3; 9 bases are a match to TRBD2. Sequenced sample: PBMCs. The receptor was derived from a man in his 60s in good health and CMV-seronegative. This CDR3 reads CASSRNPGGGAQDTQYF. CDR3 bases: TGCGCCAGCAGCCGGAACCCCGGCGGGGGGGCCCAAGATACGCAGTATTTT.